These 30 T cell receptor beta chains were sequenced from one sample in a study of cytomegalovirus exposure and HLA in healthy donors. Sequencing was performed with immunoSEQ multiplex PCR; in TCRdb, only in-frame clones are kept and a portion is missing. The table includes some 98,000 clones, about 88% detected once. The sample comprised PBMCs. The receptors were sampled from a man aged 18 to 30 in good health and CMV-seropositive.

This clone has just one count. The CDR3 region has the DNA TGTGCCAGCAGCCAGATGGGGACACCCACCTACGAGCAGTACTTC. Translating it yields CASSQMGTPTYEQYF. The rearrangement uses TRBV14 and TRBJ2-7, with D perhaps matching TRBD1 (6 bases). The V end was cut by 3 bases, the J end by 2 bases, with 14 bases between. The CDR3 extends over 15 amino acids. Germline lookup yields CDR1 SGHDN and CDR2 FVKESK.

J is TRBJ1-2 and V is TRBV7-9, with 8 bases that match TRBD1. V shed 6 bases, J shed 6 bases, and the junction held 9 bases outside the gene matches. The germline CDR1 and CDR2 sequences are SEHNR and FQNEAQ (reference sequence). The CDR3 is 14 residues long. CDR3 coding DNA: TGTGCCAGCAGACTAAGCGGACAGGGCAATGGCTACACCTTC. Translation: CASRLSGQGNGYTF.

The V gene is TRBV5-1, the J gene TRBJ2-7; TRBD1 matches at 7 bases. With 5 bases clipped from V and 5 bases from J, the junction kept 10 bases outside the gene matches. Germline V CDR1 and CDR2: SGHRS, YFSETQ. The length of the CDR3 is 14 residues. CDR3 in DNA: TGCGCCAGCAGTTCTTCCCTCGGACAGGACGAGCAGTACTTC. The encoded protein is CASSSSLGQDEQYF.

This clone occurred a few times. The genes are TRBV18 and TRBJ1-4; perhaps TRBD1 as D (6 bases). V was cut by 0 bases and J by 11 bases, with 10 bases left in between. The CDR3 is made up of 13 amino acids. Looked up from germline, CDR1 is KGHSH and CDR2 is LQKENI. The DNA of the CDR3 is TGTGCCAGCTCACCACCTGGAGGACAGAAACTGTTTTTT. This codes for CASSPPGGQKLFF.

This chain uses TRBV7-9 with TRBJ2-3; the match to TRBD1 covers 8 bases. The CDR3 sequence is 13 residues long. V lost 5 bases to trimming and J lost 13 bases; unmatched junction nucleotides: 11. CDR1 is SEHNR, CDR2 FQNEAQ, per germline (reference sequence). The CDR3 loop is CASSVTGTGEKYF. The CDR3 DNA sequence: TGTGCCAGCAGCGTTACCGGGACAGGAGAGAAGTATTTT.

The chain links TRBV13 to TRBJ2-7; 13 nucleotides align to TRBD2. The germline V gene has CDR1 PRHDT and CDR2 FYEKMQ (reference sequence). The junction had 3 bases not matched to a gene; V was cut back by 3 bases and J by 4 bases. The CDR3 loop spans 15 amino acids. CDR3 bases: TGTGCCAGCAGCTTTACTAGCGGGGGGGGATACGAGCAGTACTTC. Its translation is CASSFTSGGGYEQYF.

The CDR3 is CASSDDGTGAYEQYF. CDR3 nucleotide sequence: TGTGCCAGTAGTGATGATGGGACAGGGGCCTACGAGCAGTACTTC. The rearrangement links TRBV19 to TRBJ2-7; TRBD1 matches at 10 bases. The CDR3 has 15 amino acids. Trimming removed 5 bases from V and 2 bases from J; junction bases left unmatched: 6. Germline assignment: CDR1 LNHDA and CDR2 SQIVND (reference sequence). The full variable domain, its missing parts supplied by reference TRBV19 and TRBJ2-7, is DGGITQSPKYLFRKEGQNVTLSCEQNLNHDAMYWYRQDPGQGLRLIYYSQIVNDFQKGDIAEGYSVSREKKESFPLTVTSAQKNPTAFYLCASSDDGTGAYEQYFGPGTRLTVT.

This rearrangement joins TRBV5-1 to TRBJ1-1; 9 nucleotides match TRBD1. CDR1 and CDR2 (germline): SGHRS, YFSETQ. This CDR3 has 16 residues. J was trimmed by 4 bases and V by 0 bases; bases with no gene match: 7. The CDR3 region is CASSLAGQGGSTEAFF. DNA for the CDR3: TGCGCCAGCAGCTTGGCGGGACAGGGAGGTAGCACTGAAGCTTTCTTT. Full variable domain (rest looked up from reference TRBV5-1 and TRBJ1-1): KAGVTQTPRYLIKTRGQQVTLSCSPISGHRSVSWYQQTPGQGLQFLFEYFSETQRNKGNFPGRFSGRQFSNSRSEMNVSTLELGDSALYLCASSLAGQGGSTEAFFGQGTRLTVV.

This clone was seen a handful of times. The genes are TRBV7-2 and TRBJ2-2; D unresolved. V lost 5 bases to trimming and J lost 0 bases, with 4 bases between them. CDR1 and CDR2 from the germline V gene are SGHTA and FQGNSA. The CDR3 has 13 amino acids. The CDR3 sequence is CASSPANTGELFF. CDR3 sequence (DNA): TGTGCCAGCAGCCCAGCGAACACCGGGGAGCTGTTTTTT.

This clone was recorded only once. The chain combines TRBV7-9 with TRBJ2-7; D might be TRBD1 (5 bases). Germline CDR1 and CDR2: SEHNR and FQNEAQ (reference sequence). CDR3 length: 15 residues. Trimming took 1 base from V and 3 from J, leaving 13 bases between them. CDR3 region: CASSLGGDSIYEQYF. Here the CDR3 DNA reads TGTGCCAGCAGCTTAGGGGGCGATTCGATCTACGAGCAGTACTTC. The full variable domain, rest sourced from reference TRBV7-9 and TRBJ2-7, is DTGVSQNPRHKITKRGQNVTFRCDPISEHNRLYWYRQTLGQGPEFLTYFQNEAQLEKSRLLSDRFSAERPKGSFSTLEIQRTEQGDSAMYLCASSLGGDSIYEQYFGPGTRLTVT.

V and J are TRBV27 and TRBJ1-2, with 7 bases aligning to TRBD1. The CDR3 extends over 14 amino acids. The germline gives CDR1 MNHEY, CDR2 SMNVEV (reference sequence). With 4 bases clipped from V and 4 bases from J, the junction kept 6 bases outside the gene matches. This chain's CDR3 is CASSSAGQIYGYTF. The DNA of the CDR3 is TGTGCCAGCAGTTCCGCGGGACAGATCTATGGCTACACCTTC.

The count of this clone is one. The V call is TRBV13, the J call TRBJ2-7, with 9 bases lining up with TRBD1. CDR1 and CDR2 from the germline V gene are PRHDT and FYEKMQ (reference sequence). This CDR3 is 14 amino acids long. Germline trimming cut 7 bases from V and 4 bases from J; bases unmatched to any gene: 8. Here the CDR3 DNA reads TGTGCCAGCACCGCTGAGGACAGGGGTTACGAGCAGTACTTC. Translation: CASTAEDRGYEQYF.

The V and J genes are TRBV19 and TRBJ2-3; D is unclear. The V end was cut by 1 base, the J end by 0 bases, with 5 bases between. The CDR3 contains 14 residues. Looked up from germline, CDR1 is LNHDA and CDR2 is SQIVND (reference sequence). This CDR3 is CASSIGQSTDTQYF. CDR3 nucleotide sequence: TGTGCCAGTAGTATAGGGCAGAGCACAGATACGCAGTATTTT.

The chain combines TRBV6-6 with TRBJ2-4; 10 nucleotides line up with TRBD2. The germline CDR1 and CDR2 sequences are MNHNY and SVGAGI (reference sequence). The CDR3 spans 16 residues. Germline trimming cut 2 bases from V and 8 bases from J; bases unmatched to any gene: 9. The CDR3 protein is CASSYGPSGRGDIQYF. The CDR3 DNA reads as TGTGCCAGCAGTTACGGCCCGAGCGGGAGGGGGGACATTCAGTACTTC.

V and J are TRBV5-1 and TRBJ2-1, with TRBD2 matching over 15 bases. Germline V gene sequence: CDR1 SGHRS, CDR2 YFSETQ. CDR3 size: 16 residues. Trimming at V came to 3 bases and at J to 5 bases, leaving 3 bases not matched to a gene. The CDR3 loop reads CASSYGLAGGDNEQFF. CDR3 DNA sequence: TGCGCCAGCAGCTACGGACTAGCGGGGGGGGACAATGAGCAGTTCTTC.

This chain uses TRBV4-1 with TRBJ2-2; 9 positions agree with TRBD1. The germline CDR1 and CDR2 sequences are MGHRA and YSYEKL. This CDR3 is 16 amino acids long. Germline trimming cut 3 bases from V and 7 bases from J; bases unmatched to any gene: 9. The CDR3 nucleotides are TGCGCCAGCAGCCAGTTACAGGGGGCGGGGAGCGGGGAGCTGTTTTTT. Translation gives CASSQLQGAGSGELFF.

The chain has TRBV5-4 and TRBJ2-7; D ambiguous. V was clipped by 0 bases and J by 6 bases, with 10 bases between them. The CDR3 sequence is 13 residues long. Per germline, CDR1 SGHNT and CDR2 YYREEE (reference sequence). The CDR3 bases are TGTGCCAGCAGCTTGGGGGCTGGGTTCGAGCAGTACTTC. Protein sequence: CASSLGAGFEQYF.

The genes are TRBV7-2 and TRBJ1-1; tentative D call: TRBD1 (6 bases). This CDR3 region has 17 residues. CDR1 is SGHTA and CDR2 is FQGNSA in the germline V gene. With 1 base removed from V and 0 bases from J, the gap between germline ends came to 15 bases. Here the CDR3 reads CASSLVVLGGLNTEAFF. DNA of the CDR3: TGTGCCAGCAGCTTAGTAGTCTTGGGGGGGCTGAACACTGAAGCTTTCTTT. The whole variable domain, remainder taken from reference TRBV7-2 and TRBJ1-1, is GAGVSQSPSNKVTEKGKDVELRCDPISGHTALYWYRQSLGQGLEFLIYFQGNSAPDKSGLPSDRFSAERTGGSVSTLTIQRTQQEDSAVYLCASSLVVLGGLNTEAFFGQGTRLTVV.

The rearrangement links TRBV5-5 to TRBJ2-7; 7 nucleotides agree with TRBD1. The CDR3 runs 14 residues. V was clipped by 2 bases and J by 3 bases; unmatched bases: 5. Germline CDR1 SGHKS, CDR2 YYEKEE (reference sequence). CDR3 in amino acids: CASSFRDRNYEQYF. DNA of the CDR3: TGTGCCAGCAGCTTTAGGGACAGAAACTACGAGCAGTACTTC.

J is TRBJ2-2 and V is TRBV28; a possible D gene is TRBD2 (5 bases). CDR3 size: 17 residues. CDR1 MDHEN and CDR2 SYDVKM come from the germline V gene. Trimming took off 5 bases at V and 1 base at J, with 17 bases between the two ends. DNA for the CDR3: TGTGCCAGCAGTCTAACCCCAGCCGGGATGAACACCGGGGAGCTGTTTTTT. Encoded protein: CASSLTPAGMNTGELFF.

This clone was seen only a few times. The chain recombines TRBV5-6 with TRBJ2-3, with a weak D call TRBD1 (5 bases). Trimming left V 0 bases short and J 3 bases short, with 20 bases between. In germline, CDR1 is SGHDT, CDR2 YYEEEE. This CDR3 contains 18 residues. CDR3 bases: TGTGCCAGCAGCTTGGGGGGCCAGCTCTCACGTTGGACAGATACGCAGTATTTT. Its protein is CASSLGGQLSRWTDTQYF.

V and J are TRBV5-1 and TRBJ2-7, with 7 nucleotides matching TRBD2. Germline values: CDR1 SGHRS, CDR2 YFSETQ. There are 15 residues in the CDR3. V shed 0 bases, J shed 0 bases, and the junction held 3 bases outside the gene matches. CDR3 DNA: TGCGCCAGCAGCTTGGATCGGACTAGCTCCTACGAGCAGTACTTC. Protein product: CASSLDRTSSYEQYF. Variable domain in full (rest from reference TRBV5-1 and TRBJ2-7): KAGVTQTPRYLIKTRGQQVTLSCSPISGHRSVSWYQQTPGQGLQFLFEYFSETQRNKGNFPGRFSGRQFSNSRSEMNVSTLELGDSALYLCASSLDRTSSYEQYFGPGTRLTVT.

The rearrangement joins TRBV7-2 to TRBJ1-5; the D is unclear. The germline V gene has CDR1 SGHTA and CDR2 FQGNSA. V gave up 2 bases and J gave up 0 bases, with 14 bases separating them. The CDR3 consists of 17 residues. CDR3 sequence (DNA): TGTGCCAGCAGCTTAAACTCTGCAGGAAATAGCAATCAGCCCCAGCATTTT. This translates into CASSLNSAGNSNQPQHF.

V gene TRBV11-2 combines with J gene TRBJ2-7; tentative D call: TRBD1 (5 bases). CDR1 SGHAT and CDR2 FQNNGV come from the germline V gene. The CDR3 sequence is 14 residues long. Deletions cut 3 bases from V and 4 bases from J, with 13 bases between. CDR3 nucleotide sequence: TGTGCCAGCAGCTTTTCTCAGGGTGGTTACGAGCAGTACTTC. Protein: CASSFSQGGYEQYF.

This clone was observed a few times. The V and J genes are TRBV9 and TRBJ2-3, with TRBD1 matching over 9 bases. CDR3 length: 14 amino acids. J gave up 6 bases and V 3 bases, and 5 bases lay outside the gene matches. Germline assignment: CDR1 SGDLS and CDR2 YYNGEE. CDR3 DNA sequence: TGTGCCAGCAGCGCACAGGGGGCAAGGGATACGCAGTATTTT. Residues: CASSAQGARDTQYF.

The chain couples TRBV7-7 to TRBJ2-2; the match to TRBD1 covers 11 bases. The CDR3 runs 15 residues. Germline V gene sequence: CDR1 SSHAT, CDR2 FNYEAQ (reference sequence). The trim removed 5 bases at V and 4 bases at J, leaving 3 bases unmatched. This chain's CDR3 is CASSDGTGGTGELFF. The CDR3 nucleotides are TGTGCCAGCAGCGATGGGACAGGGGGCACCGGGGAGCTGTTTTTT.

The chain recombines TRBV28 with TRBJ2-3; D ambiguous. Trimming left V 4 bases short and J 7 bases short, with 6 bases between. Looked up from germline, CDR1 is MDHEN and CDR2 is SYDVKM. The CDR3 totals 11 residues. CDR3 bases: TGTGCCAGCAGTTGGGCCAATACGCAGTATTTT. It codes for CASSWANTQYF.

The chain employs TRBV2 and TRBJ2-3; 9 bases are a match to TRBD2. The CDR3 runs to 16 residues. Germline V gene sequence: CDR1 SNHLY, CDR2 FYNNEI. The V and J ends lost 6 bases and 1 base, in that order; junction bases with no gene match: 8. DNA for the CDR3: TGTGCCAGCAGGTACACAGCGGGGGGCGGCACAGATACGCAGTATTTT. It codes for CASRYTAGGGTDTQYF.

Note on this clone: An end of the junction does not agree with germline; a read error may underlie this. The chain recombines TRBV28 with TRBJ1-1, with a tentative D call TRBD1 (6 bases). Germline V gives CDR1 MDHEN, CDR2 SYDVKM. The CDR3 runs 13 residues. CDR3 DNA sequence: TGTGCCAGCAGTTTAGGGCTCCAGGGGAGAGAACTGTTT. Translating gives CASSLGLQGRELF.

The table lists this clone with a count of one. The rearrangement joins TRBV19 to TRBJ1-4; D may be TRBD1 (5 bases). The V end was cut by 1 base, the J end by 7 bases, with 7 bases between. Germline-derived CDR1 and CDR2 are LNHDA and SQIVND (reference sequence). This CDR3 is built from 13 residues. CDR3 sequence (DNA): TGTGCCAGTAGTATAGGCAGGGCTGAAAAACTGTTTTTT. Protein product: CASSIGRAEKLFF.